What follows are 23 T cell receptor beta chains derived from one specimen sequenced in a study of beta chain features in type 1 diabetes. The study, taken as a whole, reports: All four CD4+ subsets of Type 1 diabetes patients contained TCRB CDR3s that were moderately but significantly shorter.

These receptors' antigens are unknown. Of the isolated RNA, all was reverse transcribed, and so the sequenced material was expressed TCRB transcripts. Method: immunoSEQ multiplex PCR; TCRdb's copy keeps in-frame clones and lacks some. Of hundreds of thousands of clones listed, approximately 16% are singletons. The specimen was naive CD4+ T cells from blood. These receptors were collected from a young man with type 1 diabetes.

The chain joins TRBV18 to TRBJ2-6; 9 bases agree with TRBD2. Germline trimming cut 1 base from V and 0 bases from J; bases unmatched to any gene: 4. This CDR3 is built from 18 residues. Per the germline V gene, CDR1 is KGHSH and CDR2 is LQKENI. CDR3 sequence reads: CASSPRRGGLSGANVLTF. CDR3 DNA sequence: TGTGCCAGCTCACCACGGCGGGGGGGACTCTCTGGGGCCAACGTCCTGACTTTC.

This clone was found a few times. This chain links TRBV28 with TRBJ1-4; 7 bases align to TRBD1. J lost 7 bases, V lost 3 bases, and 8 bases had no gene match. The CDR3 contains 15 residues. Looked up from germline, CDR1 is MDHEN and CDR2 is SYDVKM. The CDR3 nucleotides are TGTGCCAGCAGTTTCGGAAGGGCAGGGGGTGAAAAACTGTTTTTT. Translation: CASSFGRAGGEKLFF.

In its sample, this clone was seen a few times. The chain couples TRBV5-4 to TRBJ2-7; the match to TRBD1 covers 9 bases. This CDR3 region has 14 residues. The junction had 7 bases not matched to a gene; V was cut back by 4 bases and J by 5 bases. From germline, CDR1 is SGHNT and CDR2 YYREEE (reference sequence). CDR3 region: CASSAGQGMNEQYF. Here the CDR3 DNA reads TGTGCCAGCAGCGCGGGACAGGGAATGAACGAGCAGTACTTC.

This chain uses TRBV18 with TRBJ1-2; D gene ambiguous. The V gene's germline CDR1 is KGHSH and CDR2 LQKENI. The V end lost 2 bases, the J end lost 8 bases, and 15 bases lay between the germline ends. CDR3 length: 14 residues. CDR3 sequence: CASSPSSSPGGYTF. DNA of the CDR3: TGTGCCAGCTCACCAAGTTCGAGCCCGGGGGGCTACACCTTC.

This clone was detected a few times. CDR3: CAWSVGKRDRNTGELFF. In DNA, the CDR3 is TGTGCCTGGAGTGTAGGTAAAAGGGACAGGAACACCGGGGAGCTGTTTTTT. The gene calls are TRBV30 and TRBJ2-2; 7 nucleotides agree with TRBD1. The CDR3 has 17 amino acids. Per the germline V gene, CDR1 is GTSNPN and CDR2 is SVGIG (reference sequence). The V and J ends lost 0 bases and 1 base, in that order; junction bases with no gene match: 8.

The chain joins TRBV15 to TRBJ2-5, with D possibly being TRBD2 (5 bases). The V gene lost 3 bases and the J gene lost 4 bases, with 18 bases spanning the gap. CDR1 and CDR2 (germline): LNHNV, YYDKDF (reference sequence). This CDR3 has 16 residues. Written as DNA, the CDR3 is TGTGCCACCAGCAGCGTTGGACTGAGACCCGCAGAGACCCAGTACTTC. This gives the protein CATSSVGLRPAETQYF.

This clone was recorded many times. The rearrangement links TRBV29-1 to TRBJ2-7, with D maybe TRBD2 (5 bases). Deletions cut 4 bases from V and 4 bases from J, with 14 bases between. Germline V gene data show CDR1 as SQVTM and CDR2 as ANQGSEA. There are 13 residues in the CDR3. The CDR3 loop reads CSVGGPRVYEQYF. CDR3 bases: TGCAGCGTTGGCGGGCCCCGAGTTTACGAGCAGTACTTC.

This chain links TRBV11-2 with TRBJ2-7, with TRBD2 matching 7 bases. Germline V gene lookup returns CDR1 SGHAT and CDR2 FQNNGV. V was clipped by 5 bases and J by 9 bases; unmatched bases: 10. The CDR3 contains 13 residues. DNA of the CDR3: TGTGCCAGCAGCCCGCGGACTAGTTCCTGGCAGTACTTC. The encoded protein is CASSPRTSSWQYF.

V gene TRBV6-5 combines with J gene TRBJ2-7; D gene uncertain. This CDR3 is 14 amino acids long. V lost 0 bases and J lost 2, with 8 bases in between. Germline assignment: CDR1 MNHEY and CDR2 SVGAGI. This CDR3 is CASSYSRVTYEQYF. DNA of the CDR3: TGTGCCAGCAGTTACTCCCGGGTAACCTACGAGCAGTACTTC.

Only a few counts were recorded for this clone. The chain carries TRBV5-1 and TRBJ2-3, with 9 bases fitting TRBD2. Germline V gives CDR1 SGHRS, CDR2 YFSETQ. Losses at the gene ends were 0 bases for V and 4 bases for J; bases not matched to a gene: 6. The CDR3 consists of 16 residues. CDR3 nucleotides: TGCGCCAGCAGCTTGGGGGCGGGAGGGCCGTCAGATACGCAGTATTTT. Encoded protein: CASSLGAGGPSDTQYF.

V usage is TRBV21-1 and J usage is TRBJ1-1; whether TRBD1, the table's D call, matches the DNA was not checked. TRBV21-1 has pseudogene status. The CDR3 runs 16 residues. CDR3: CASSKPGSTPNTEAFF. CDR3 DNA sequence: TGTGCCAGCAGCAAACCAGGGTCGACCCCGAACACTGAAGCTTTCTTT.

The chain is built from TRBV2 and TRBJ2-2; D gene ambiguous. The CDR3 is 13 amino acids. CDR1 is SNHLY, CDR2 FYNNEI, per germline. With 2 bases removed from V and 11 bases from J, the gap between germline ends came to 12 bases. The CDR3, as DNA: TGTGCCAGCAGTGAATTAAGTCCACTTGAGCTGTTTTTT. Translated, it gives CASSELSPLELFF.

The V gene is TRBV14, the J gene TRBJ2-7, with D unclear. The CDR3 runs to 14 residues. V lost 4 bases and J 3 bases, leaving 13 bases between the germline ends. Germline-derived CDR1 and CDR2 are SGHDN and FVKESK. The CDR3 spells CASSPLTTGYEQYF. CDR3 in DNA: TGTGCCAGCAGCCCACTGACGACGGGCTACGAGCAGTACTTC.

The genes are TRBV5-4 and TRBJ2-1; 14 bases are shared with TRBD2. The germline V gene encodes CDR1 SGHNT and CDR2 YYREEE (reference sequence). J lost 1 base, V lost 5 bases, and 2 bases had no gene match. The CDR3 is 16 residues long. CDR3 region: CASRGLAGDSYNEQFF. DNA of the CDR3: TGTGCCAGCAGGGGACTAGCGGGGGATTCCTACAATGAGCAGTTCTTC.

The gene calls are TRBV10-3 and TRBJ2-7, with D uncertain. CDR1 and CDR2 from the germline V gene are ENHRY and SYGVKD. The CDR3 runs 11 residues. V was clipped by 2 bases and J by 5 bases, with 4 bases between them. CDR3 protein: CAISENNEQYF. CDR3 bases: TGTGCCATCAGTGAGAATAACGAGCAGTACTTC.

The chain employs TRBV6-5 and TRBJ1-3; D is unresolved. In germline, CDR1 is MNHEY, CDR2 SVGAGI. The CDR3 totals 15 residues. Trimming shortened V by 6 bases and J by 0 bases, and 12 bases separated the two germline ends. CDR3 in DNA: TGTGCCAGCAGCCGCGGACTGAGCTCTGGAAACACCATATATTTT. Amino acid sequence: CASSRGLSSGNTIYF.

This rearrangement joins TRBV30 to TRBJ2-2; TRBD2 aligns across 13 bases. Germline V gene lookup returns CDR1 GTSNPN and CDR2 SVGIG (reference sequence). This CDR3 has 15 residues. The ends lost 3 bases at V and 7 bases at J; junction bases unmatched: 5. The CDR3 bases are TGTGCCTGGAGGGGACTAGCGGGGCACGGCGGGGAGCTGTTTTTT. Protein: CAWRGLAGHGGELFF.

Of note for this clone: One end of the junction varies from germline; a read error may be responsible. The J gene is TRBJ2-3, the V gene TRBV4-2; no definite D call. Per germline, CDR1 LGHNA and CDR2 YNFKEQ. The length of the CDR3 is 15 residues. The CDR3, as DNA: TGTGCCAGCAGACAAGATATTCGGTCTGCCCCTACGCAGTATTTT. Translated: CASRQDIRSAPTQYF.

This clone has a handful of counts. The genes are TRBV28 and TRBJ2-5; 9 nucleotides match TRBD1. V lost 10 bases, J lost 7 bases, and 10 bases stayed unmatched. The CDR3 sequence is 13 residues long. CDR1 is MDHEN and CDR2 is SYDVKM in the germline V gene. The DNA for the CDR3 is TGTGCCACCTCGGACAGGGGCAGGGGGACCCAGTACTTC. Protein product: CATSDRGRGTQYF.

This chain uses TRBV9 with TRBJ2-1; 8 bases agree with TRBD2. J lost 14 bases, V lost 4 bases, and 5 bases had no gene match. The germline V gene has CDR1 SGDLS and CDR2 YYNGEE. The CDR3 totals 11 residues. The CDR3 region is CASSTGTRKFF. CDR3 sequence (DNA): TGTGCCAGCAGCACAGGGACTAGAAAGTTCTTC.

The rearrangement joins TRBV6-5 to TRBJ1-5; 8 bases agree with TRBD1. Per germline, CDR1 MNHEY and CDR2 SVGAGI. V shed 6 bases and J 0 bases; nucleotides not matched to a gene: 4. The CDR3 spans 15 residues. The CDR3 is CASRQGGVSNQPQHF. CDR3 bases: TGTGCCAGCAGACAGGGGGGCGTTAGCAATCAGCCCCAGCATTTT.

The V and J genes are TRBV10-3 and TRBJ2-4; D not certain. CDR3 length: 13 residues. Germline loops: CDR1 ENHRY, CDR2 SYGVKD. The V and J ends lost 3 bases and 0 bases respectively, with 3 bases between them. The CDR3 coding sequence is TGTGCCATCAGTGAAGCAGCCAAAAACATTCAGTACTTC. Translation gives CAISEAAKNIQYF.

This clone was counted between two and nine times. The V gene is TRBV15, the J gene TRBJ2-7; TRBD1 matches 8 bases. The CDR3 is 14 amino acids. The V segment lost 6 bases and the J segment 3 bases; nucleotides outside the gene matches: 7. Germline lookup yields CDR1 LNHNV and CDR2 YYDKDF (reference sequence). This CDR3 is CATRPGQEGYEQYF. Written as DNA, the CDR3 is TGTGCCACCAGACCGGGACAGGAGGGCTACGAGCAGTACTTC.